The text below deals with one T cell receptor (beta chain). Its antigen is not known. The sample is drawn from a study of T cell repertoires and HLA-DP antigens. Looking at the study overall: Alloreactive CD4+ T cells targeted HLA-DP on transduced HeLa. Sorted CD137+CD4+ samples averaged roughly 210 ng DNA; pre-culture CD4+ samples, roughly 1,300 ng. General observations from the study: Clones undetected before culture averaged around 36% against one allele and 50.6% against the other.

The CDR3 is 15 amino acids. The J segment lost 10 bases and the V segment lost 0 bases, leaving 6 bases of the junction unmatched. Germline CDR1 reads SGDLS; CDR2 reads YYNGEE. Primers targeted 54 TRBV and 13 TRBJ segments. The protocol was immunoSEQ multiplex PCR, while the TCRdb copy is restricted to in-frame clones and leaves out a portion. Of about 110,000 clones in the sample, more than 85% were seen once. This clonotype was obtained from a woman in her late teens or twenties in good health and CMV-seronegative. The chain recombines TRBV9 with TRBJ2-1; 11 bases match TRBD2. What was sequenced was CD4+ T cells from PBMCs. This CDR3 reads CASSVGSGRAQEQFF. CDR3 DNA sequence: TGTGCCAGCAGCGTAGGTAGCGGGAGGGCCCAGGAGCAGTTCTTC.